This T cell receptor beta chain comes out of a study of blood T cells in healthy people across ages (dated by TCRdb to the mid-2010s). In the study overall: In model experiments, roughly one uniquely barcoded TCR beta cDNA molecule per two T cells was captured by template switching. Age-related changes in TCR beta repertoire diversity were measured in the study by deep sequencing normalized with unique cDNA molecular identifiers. Four age groups were formed from the donors: young (average roughly 15 years), middle-aged (approximately 42), aged (over 55) and long-lived (approximately 80). To avoid experimental bias, donors of different ages were randomly spread across the sequencing lanes. Using the same blood draw, the study looked at two additional independent replicas of 1 million unique cDNA reads for two donors, one aged 18 to 30 and the other aged 80 or older.

The CDR3 numbers 13 residues from cysteine through phenylalanine. Only the CDR3 region is kept as DNA, spanning 39 bases read in frame from base 1. Per the germline V gene, MNHNS is the CDR1 and SASEGT is the CDR2. V is clipped by 7 bases and J by 1 base, and the sequence between their germline boundaries is 10 bases long. Overall study outcomes, separate from this receptor: Donor CMV infection status was unknown, potentially confounding age-related changes in expanded clonotypes. Since profiling was done on bulk unsorted PBMCs, naive and antigen-experienced compartments could not be conclusively compared. As age increased, observed TCR beta diversity per million T cells dropped in a roughly linear way, and a significant reduction was already evident by age around 41. Observed TCR beta diversity correlated strongly with the percentage of naive T cells measured by flow cytometry. Total diversity estimates from one million sequenced T cells were considered lower bounds and underestimates. Compared with the aged group, the long-lived group had more naive CD4+ T cells, fewer expanded clones and increased TCR diversity, a pattern suggesting age selection.

Library preparation was by 5' RACE. Sequencing was carried out with an Illumina HiSeq 2500. A second roughly 7 to 11 cycle PCR used a sample-barcoded 5' primer and a J-beta primer mix. Each TCR beta cDNA molecule received a unique molecular identifier from a template-switch 5' adaptor carrying 12 random nucleotides. At least 2.5 million CDR3-containing paired-end reads were obtained from each sample. First-strand cDNA synthesis was performed from all RNA using the Mint cDNA synthesis kit, with priming by a TRBC-specific oligonucleotide. All cDNA was treated with uracil-DNA glycosylase and then went through a first 18-cycle PCR with the universal primers M1SS and BC2_uni_R. From the authors' description of their analysis: Normalization of each sample was performed by random selection of 1 million high-quality reads, each carrying a distinct molecular identifier. Instead of being binned into consensus sequences, reads with shared molecular identifiers were discarded. MiTCR, with a Q25 quality threshold and the strictest error-elimination algorithm, was used for CDR3 identification, clonotype clustering and error correction. A nonparametric unseen species model with Euler transformation was used to estimate lower-bound total TCR beta diversity. TCRdb itself trimmed the public reads at Q25 with fastp, ran MiXCR and retained productive beta chains. Rows merge per CDR3 protein into single entries with the most common DNA and genes. The V and J calls and clone size are TCRdb's, not the authors'. The sample table contains 730,000 or so distinct CDR3 sequences; only one count was recorded for around 43% of them. The ten largest clones take up 25% to 30% of the sample.

Turning to this clonotype: Its antigen remains unidentified. No clone much larger than this one lies a single base away; base qualities are absent.

Systemically healthy Caucasian individuals from Russia, 35 to 50 in total and aged about 6 to 95 years, were included as donors. Ten milliliters of peripheral blood were drawn from each donor into EDTA-treated Vacutainer tubes. Ficoll-Paque density-gradient centrifugation was used to isolate PBMCs, with at least 6.5 million per sample. Trizol reagent was used to extract total RNA from the PBMCs, yielding at least 5.5 micrograms per sample. Naive CD45RAhigh/CD27high T cell percentages were measured by flow cytometry on a PBMC aliquot from every donor. The clonotype originates from an elderly man in good health. Sequenced sample: blood. Recombination linked TRBV6-1 to TRBJ1-1; too little of a D gene remains to name it. The CDR3 protein: CASKLETNTEAFF. Read as DNA, the sequence is TGTGCCAGCAAGCTCGAGACGAACACTGAAGCTTTCTTT.